The 2 T cell receptor beta chains given below trace back to one sample, sequenced in a study of sequential checkpoint blockade in melanoma. The assay was immunoSEQ multiplex PCR, and TCRdb's table has in-frame clones only and misses some. The table includes 25,000 to 30,000 clones, around 80% detected once. Treatment described: randomized to nivolumab then ipilimumab (arm A) or the reverse (arm B). The source material was CD8+ T cells sorted from blood (inferred from file names), sampled from a patient given nivolumab and ipilimumab in sequence. The source is a human donor with melanoma.

The chain carries TRBV6-5 and TRBJ1-5, with unresolved D. Trimming left V 5 bases short and J 7 bases short, with 9 bases between. Looked up from germline, CDR1 is MNHEY and CDR2 is SVGAGI. CDR3 length: 12 residues. CDR3 DNA sequence: TGTGCCAGCAGTCCCGGTCGCCAGCCCCAGCATTTT. It is translated as CASSPGRQPQHF.

The chain carries TRBV9 and TRBJ2-5; 8 bases map to TRBD1. The J segment lost 10 bases and the V segment lost 4 bases, leaving 15 bases of the junction unmatched. This CDR3 comprises 15 residues. From germline, CDR1 is SGDLS and CDR2 YYNGEE. The CDR3 DNA sequence: TGTGCCAGCAGCCTGATGGACAGGGTCCAAGAGGACCAGTACTTC. Protein product: CASSLMDRVQEDQYF.